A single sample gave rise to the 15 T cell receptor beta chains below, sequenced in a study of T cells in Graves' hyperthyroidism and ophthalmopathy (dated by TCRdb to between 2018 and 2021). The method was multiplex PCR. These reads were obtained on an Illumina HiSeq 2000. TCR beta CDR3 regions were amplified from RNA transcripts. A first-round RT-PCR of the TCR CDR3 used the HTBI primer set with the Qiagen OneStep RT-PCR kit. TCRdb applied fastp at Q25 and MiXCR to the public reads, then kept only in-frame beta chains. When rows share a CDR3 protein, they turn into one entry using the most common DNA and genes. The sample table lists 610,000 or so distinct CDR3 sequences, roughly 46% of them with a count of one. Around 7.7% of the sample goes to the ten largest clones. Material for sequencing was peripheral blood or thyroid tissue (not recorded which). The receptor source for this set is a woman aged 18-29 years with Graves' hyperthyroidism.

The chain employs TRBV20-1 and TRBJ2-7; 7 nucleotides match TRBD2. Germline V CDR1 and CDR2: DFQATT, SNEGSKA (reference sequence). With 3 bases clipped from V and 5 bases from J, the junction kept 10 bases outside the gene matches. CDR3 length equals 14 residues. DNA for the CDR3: TGCAGTGCTAGCCGCGGCGGGAGCCTTGACGAGCAGTACTTC. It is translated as CSASRGGSLDEQYF.

CDR3 DNA sequence: TGTGCCACCAGCAACCAGGGCGGAAACAATGAGCATTTT. It specifies CATSNQGGNNEHF. The chain recombines TRBV15 with TRBJ1-5, with a possible D match to TRBD1 (5 bases). CDR1 and CDR2 from the germline V gene are LNHNV and YYDKDF (reference sequence). Between the trimmed V and J ends, which lost 4 bases and 14 bases, there was a span of 18 bases. CDR3 size: 13 residues.

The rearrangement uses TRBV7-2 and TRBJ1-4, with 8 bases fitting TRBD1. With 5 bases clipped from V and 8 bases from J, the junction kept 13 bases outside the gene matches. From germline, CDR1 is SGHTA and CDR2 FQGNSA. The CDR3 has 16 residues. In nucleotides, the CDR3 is TGTGCCAGCAGCCTAGTCGGGCAGGGGGCTGAAGAAAAACTGTTTTTT. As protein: CASSLVGQGAEEKLFF. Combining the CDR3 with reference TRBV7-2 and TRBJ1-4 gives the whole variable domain GAGVSQSPSNKVTEKGKDVELRCDPISGHTALYWYRQSLGQGLEFLIYFQGNSAPDKSGLPSDRFSAERTGGSVSTLTIQRTQQEDSAVYLCASSLVGQGAEEKLFFGSGTQLSVL.

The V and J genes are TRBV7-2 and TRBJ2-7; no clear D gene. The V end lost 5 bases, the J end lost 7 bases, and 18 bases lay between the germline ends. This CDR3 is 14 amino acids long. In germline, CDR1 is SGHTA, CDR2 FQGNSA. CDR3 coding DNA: TGTGCCAGCAGCCTAGAAGCAAGGTACAATGAGCAGTACTTC. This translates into CASSLEARYNEQYF.

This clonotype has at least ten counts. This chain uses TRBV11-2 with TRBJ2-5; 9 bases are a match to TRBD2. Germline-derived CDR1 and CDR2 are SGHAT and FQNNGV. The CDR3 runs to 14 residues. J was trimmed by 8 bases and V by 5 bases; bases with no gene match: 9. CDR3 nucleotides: TGTGCCAGCAGCCAGACTAGCGGTCCGGATACCCAGTACTTC. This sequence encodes CASSQTSGPDTQYF.

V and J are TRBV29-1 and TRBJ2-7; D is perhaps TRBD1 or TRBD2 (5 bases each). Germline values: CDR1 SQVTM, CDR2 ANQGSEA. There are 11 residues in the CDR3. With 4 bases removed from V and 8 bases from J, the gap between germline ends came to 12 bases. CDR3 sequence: CSVVGRGQQYF. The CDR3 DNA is TGCAGCGTTGTAGGTCGGGGCCAGCAGTACTTC.

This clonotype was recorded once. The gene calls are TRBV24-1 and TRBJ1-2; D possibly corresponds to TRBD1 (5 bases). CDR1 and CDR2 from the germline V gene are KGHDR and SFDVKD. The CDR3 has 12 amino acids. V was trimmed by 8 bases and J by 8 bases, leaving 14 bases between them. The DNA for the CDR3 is TGTGCCACCAATTTGGGACCAGGCGGCTACACCTTC. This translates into CATNLGPGGYTF.

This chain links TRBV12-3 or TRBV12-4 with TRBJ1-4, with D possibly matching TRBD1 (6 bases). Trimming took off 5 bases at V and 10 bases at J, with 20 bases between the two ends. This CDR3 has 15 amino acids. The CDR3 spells CASSAPGTGGGKLFF. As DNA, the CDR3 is TGTGCCAGCAGTGCACCTGGGACGGGGGGCGGAAAACTGTTTTTT.

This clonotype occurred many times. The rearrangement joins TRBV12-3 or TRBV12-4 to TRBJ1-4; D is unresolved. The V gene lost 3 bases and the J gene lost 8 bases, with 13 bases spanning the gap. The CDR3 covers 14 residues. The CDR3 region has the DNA TGTGCCAGCAGTTTTCGAGGACTGGAAGAAAAACTGTTTTTT. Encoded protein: CASSFRGLEEKLFF.

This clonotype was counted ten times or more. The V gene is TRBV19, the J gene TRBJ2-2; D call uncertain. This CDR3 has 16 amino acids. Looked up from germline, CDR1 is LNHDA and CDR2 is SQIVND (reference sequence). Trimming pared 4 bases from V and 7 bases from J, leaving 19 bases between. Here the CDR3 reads CASSNPGAYSRGELFF. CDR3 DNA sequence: TGTGCCAGTAGTAACCCTGGAGCCTACTCTCGCGGGGAGCTGTTTTTT. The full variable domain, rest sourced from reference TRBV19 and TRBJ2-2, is DGGITQSPKYLFRKEGQNVTLSCEQNLNHDAMYWYRQDPGQGLRLIYYSQIVNDFQKGDIAEGYSVSREKKESFPLTVTSAQKNPTAFYLCASSNPGAYSRGELFFGEGSRLTVL.

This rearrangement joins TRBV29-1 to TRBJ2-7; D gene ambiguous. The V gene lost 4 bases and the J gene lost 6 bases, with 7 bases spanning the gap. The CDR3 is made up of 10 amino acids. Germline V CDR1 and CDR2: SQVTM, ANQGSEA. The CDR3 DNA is TGCAGCGTTGGTGGGTCCGAGCAGTACTTC. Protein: CSVGGSEQYF.

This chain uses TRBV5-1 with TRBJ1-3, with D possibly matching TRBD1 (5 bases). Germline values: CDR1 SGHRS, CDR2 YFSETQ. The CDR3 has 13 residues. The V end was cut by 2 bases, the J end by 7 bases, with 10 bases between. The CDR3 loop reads CASSFGAANTIYF. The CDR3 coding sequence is TGCGCCAGCAGCTTTGGGGCCGCGAACACCATATATTTT.

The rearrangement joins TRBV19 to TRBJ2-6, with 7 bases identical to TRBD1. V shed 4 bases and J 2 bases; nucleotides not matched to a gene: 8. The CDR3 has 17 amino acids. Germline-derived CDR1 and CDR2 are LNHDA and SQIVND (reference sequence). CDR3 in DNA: TGTGCCAGTAGTACCCGGGACAGACTGGCTGGGGCCAACGTCCTGACTTTC. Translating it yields CASSTRDRLAGANVLTF. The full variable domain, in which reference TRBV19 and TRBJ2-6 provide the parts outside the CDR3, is DGGITQSPKYLFRKEGQNVTLSCEQNLNHDAMYWYRQDPGQGLRLIYYSQIVNDFQKGDIAEGYSVSREKKESFPLTVTSAQKNPTAFYLCASSTRDRLAGANVLTFGAGSRLTVL.

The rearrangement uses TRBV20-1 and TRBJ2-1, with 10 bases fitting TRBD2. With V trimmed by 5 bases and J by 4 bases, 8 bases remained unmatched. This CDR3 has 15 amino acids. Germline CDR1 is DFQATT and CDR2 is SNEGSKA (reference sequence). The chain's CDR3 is CSALPLAGNYNEQFF. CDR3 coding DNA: TGCAGTGCTCTCCCACTAGCGGGAAATTACAATGAGCAGTTCTTC.

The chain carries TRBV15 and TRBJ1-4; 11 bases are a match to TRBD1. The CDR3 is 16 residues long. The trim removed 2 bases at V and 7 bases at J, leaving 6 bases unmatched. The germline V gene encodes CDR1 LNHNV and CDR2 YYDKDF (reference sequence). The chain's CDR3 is CATSRPHGTGGEKLFF. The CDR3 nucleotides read TGTGCCACCAGCAGACCTCACGGGACAGGGGGTGAAAAACTGTTTTTT.